This T cell receptor beta chain was sequenced during a study of blood T cell repertoires in COVID-19. The overall study: The United States, Italy and Spain provided the acute and convalescent COVID-19 samples. Sample material is recorded as cDNA or gDNA derived from T cells, B-cell-depleted T cells, or PBMCs.

Authors' data handling: Estimated nucleated cell counts came from reference gene primer amplification. Method: immunoSEQ multiplex PCR; TCRdb's copy keeps in-frame clones and lacks some. The V and J calls and clone size come from that table; D and trimming were worked out from the DNA. This table holds about 160,000 clones, approximately 91% found once. The germline CDR1 and CDR2 sequences are SGHRS and YFSETQ. Trimming cost V 2 bases and J 4 bases; bases outside gene matches: 9. This CDR3 has 16 residues. The receptor's source is a man between 18 and 35 years old with acute or convalescent COVID-19. Sequencing was performed on peripheral blood. The chain is built from TRBV5-1 and TRBJ2-3, with 8 bases aligning to TRBD1. The CDR3 here is CASSLVPGGAPDTQYF. The CDR3 nucleotides are TGCGCCAGCAGCTTAGTACCAGGGGGCGCCCCAGATACGCAGTATTTT.